This T cell receptor beta chain is from a study of Graves' ophthalmopathy and Graves' hyperthyroidism. Study findings and constraints: Clonotypes were expanded in thyroid at above 0.001 frequency, and most also appeared in blood.

Uncontrolled infections, pregnancy, lactation or other autoimmune diseases led to patient exclusion. The authors diagnosed from clinical symptoms, serum thyroxine, TRAb, thyroid ultrasound and orbital computed tomography. This clonotype has a handful of counts. Its target is unknown. RNA transcripts provided the template for amplifying TCR beta CDR3 regions. First-round RT-PCR relied on HTBI primers, and a second-round multiplex PCR came next. Each CDR3 protein is one row after TCRdb ran MiXCR on the multiplex PCR reads. The data contain 740,000 or so distinct CDR3 sequences, around 40% of them singletons. The receptor's source is an adult man with Graves' ophthalmopathy. The sample was peripheral blood.

The CDR3 sequence: CSARGSDHPAYEQYF. Written as DNA, the CDR3 is TGCAGTGCTAGAGGTTCCGACCACCCCGCCTACGAGCAGTACTTC. The chain carries TRBV20-1 and TRBJ2-7; unclear D gene. Looked up from germline, CDR1 is DFQATT and CDR2 is SNEGSKA (reference sequence). Between the trimmed V and J ends, which lost 1 base and 2 bases, there was a span of 15 bases. The length of the CDR3 is 15 residues.